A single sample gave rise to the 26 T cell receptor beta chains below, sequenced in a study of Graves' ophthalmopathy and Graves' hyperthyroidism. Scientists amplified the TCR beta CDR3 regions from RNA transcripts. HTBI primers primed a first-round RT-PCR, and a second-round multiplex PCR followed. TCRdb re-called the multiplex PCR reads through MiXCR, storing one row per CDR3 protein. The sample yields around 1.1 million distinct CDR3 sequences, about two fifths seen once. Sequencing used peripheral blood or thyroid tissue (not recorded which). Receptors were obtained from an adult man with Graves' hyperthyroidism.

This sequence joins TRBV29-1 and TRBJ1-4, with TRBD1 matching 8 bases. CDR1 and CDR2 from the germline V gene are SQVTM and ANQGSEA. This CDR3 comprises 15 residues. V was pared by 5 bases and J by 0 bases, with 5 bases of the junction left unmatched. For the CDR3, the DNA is TGCAGCGTTACAGGGGGGTTTGCAACTAATGAAAAACTGTTTTTT. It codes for CSVTGGFATNEKLFF.

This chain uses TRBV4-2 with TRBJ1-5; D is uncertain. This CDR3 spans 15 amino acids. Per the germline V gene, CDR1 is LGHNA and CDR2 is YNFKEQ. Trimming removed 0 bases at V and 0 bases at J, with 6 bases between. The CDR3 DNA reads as TGTGCCAGCAGCCAAGATCGGCTTAGCAATCAGCCCCAGCATTTT. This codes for CASSQDRLSNQPQHF.

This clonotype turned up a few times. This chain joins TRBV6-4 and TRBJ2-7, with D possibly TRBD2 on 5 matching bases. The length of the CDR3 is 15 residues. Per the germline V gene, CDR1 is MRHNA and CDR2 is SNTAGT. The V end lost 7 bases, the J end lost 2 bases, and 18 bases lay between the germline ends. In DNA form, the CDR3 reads TGTGCCAGCACTATTGGCAGACTACCGACCTACGAGCAGTACTTC. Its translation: CASTIGRLPTYEQYF.

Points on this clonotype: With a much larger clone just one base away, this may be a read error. DNA of the CDR3: TGTGCCAGCAGCTTATTTGGGGGCCTAGCGGATCGCCGAGACGGGGAGCTGTTTTTT. Encoded protein: CASSLFGGLADRRDGELFF. V is TRBV7-8 and J is TRBJ2-2, with D possibly TRBD2 on 7 matching bases. Trimming removed 2 bases at V and 7 bases at J, with 26 bases between. The CDR3 extends over 19 amino acids. Germline lookup yields CDR1 SGHVS and CDR2 FQNEAQ.

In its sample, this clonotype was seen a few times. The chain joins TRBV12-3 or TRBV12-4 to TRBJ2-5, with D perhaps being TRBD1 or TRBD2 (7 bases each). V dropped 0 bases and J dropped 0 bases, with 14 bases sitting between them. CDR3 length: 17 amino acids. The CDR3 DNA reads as TGTGCCAGCAGTTTAGCGCTGGGAGGGGGCTACCAAGAGACCCAGTACTTC. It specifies CASSLALGGGYQETQYF.

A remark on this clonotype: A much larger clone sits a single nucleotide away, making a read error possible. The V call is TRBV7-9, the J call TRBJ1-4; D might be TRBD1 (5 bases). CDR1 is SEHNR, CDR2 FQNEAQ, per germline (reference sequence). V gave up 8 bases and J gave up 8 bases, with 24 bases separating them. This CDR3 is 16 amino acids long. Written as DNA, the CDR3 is TGTGCCAGCGGCAGAACGGGGGGAATCATGAACGAAAAACTGTTTTTT. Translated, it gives CASGRTGGIMNEKLFF.

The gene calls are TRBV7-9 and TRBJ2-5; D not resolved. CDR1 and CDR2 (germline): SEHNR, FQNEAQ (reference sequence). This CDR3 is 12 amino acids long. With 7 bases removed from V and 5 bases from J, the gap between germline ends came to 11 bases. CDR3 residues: CASTDPGETQYF. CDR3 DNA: TGTGCCAGCACTGACCCGGGCGAGACCCAGTACTTC. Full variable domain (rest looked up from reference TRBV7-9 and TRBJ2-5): DTGVSQNPRHKITKRGQNVTFRCDPISEHNRLYWYRQTLGQGPEFLTYFQNEAQLEKSRLLSDRFSAERPKGSFSTLEIQRTEQGDSAMYLCASTDPGETQYFGPGTRLLVL.

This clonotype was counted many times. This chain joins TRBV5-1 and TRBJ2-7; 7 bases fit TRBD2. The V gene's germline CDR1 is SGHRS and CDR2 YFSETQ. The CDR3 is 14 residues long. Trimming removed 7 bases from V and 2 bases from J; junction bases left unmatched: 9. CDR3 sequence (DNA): TGCGCCAGCTACCTTGGGGGAGGGCCCTACGAGCAGTACTTC. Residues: CASYLGGGPYEQYF.

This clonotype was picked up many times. The CDR3 protein is CAISAGFTVPPYEQYF. The DNA for the CDR3 is TGTGCCATCAGTGCAGGATTTACAGTTCCACCATACGAGCAGTACTTC. This chain connects TRBV10-3 to TRBJ2-7; D ambiguous. CDR1 ENHRY and CDR2 SYGVKD come from the germline V gene. The length of the CDR3 is 16 residues. V was cut by 4 bases and J by 4 bases, with 20 bases left in between.

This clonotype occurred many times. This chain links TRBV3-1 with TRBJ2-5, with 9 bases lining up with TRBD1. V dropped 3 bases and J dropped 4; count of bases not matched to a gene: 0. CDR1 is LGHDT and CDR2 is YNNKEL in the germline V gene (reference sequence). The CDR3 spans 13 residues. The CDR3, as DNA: TGTGCCAGCAGCCAGACAGGGGGAGAGACCCAGTACTTC. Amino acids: CASSQTGGETQYF.

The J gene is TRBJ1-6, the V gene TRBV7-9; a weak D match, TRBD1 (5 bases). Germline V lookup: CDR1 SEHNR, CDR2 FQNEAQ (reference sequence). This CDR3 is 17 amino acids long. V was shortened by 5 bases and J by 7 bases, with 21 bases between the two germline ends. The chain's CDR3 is CASSHPPPGRANSPLHF. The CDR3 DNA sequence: TGTGCCAGCAGCCACCCCCCCCCAGGGCGGGCAAATTCACCCCTCCACTTT.

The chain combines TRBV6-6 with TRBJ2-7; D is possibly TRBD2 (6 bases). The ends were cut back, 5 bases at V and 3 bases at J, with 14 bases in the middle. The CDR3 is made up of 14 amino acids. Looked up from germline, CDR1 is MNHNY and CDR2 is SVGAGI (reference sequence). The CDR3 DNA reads TGTGCCAGCAGTCTGACGCCGCGGGGCTACGAGCAGTACTTC. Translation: CASSLTPRGYEQYF.

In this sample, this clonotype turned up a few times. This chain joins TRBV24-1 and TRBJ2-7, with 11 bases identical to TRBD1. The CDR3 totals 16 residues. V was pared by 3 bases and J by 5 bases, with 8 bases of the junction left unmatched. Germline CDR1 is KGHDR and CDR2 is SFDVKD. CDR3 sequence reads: CATSDIGTGGLDEQYF. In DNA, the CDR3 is TGTGCCACCAGTGATATCGGGACAGGGGGTCTCGACGAGCAGTACTTC.

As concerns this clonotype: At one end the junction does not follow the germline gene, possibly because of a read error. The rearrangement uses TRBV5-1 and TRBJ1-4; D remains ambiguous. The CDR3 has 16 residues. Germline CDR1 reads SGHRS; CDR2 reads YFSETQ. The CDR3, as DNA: TGTGCCAGCAGCTCACCGGCAGATCTAGGACGTGAAAAACTGTTTTTT. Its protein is CASSSPADLGREKLFF. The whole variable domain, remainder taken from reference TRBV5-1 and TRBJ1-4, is KAGVTQTPRYLIKTRGQQVTLSCSPISGHRSVSWYQQTPGQGLQFLFEYFSETQRNKGNFPGRFSGRQFSNSRSEMNVSTLELGDSALYLCASSSPADLGREKLFFGSGTQLSVL.

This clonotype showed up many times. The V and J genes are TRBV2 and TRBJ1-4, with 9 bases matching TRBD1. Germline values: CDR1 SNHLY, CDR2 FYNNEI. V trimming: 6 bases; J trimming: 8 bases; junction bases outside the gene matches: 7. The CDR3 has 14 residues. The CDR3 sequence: CASRVQGAGEKLFF. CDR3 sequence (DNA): TGTGCCAGCAGAGTACAGGGGGCAGGGGAAAAACTGTTTTTT.

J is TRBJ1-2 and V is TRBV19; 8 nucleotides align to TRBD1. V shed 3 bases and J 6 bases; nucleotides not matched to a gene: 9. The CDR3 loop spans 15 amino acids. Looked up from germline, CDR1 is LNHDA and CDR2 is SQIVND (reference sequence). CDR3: CASSIWDRRSHGYTF. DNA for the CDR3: TGTGCCAGTAGTATTTGGGACAGGAGATCCCATGGCTACACCTTC.

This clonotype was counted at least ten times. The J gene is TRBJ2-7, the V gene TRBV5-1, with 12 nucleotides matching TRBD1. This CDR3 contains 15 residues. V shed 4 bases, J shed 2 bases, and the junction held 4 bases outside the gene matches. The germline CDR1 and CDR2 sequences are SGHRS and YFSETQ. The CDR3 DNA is TGCGCCAGCAGCATAGGGACAGGGGGCACCTACGAGCAGTACTTC. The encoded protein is CASSIGTGGTYEQYF. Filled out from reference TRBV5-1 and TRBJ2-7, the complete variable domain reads KAGVTQTPRYLIKTRGQQVTLSCSPISGHRSVSWYQQTPGQGLQFLFEYFSETQRNKGNFPGRFSGRQFSNSRSEMNVSTLELGDSALYLCASSIGTGGTYEQYFGPGTRLTVT.

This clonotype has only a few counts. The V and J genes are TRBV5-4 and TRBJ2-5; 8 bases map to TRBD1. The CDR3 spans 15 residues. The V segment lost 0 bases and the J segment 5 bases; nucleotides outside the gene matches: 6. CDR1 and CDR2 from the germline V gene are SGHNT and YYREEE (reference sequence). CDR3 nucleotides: TGTGCCAGCAGCTTGGGGACAGGGATCGGGGAGACCCAGTACTTC. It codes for CASSLGTGIGETQYF.

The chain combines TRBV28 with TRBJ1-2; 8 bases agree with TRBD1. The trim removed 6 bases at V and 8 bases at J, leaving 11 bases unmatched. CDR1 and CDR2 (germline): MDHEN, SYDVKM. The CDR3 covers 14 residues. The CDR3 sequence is CASSHGDRGRGYTF. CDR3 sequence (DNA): TGTGCCAGCAGCCATGGTGACAGGGGACGGGGCTACACCTTC.

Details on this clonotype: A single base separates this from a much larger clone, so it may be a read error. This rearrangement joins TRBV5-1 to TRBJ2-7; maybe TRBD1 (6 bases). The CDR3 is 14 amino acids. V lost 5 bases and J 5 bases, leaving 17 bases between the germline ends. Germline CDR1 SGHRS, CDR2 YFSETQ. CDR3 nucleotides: TGCGCCAGCAGTGTCCAGGGGAGTGTGCACGAGCAGTACTTC. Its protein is CASSVQGSVHEQYF.

CDR3 loop: CSARDQRLAGAGELFF. CDR3 DNA sequence: TGCAGTGCTAGAGATCAAAGGCTAGCGGGAGCCGGGGAGCTGTTTTTT. The rearrangement uses TRBV20-1 and TRBJ2-2; 10 positions match TRBD2. The CDR3 has 16 residues. J lost 6 bases, V lost 0 bases, and 7 bases had no gene match. Germline lookup yields CDR1 DFQATT and CDR2 SNEGSKA (reference sequence).

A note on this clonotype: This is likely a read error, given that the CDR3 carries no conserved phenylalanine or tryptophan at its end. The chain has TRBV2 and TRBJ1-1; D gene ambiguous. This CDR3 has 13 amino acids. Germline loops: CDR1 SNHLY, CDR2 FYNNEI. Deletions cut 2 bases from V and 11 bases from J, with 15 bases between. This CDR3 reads CASSERVTREAFL. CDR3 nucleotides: TGTGCCAGCAGTGAACGGGTTACGCGGGAGGCTTTCCTT.

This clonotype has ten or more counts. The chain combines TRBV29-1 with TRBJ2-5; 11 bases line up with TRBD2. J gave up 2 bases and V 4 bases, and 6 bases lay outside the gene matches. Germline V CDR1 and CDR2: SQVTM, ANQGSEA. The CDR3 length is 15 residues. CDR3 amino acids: CSVGLAGGRQETQYF. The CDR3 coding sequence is TGCAGCGTTGGGCTAGCGGGGGGTCGGCAAGAGACCCAGTACTTC.

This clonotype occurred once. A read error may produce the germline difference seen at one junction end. The CDR3 sequence is CASSHSSGRSSGNTIYF. The CDR3 bases are TGTGCTAGCAGTCACTCGTCCGGGCGATCCTCTGGAAACACCATATATTTT. The chain couples TRBV6-5 to TRBJ1-3; no clear D. CDR3 length: 17 residues. Germline-derived CDR1 and CDR2 are MNHEY and SVGAGI.

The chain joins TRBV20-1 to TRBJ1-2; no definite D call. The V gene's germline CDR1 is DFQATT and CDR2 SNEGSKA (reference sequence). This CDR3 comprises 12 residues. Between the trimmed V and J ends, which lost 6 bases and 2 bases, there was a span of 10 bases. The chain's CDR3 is CSASDGNYGYTF. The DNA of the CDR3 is TGCAGTGCCTCGGACGGGAACTATGGCTACACCTTC.

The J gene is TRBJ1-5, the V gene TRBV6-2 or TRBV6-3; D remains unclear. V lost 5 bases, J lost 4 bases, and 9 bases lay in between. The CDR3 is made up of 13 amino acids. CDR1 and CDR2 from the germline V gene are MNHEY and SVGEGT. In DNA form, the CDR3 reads TGTGCCAGCAGTACTCTGGAAAATCAGCCCCAGCATTTT. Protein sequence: CASSTLENQPQHF.